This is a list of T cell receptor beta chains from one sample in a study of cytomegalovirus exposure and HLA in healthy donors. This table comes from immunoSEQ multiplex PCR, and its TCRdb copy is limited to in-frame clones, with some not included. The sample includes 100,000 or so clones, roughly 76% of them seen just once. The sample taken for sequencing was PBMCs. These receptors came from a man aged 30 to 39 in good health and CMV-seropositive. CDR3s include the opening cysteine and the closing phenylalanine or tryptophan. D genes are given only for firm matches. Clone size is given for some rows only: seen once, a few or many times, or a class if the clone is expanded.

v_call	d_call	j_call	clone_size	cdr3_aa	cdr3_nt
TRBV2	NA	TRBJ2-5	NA	CASRGGNAGTETQYF	TGTGCCAGCAGAGGCGGGAATGCCGGAACGGAGACCCAGTACTTC
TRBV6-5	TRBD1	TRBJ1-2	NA	CASAHGEGASGYTF	TGTGCCAGCGCCCACGGAGAGGGGGCGAGCGGCTACACCTTC
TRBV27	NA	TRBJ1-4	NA	CASSPQDERIGVPFVEKLFF	TGTGCCAGCAGTCCCCAAGACGAAAGAATCGGGGTTCCGTTCGTCGAAAAACTGTTTTTT
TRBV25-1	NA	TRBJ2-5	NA	CASSDSGGLTETQYF	TGTGCCAGCAGTGATAGTGGGGGCTTAACAGAGACCCAGTACTTC
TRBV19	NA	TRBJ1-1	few	CASTHPNSMNTEAFF	TGTGCCAGTACCCATCCGAACAGCATGAACACTGAAGCTTTCTTT
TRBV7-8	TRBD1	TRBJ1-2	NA	CASSYRGQGKGYTF	TGTGCCAGCAGCTACCGCGGACAGGGAAAGGGCTACACCTTC
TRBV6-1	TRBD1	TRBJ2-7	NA	CASRLDRAGEQYF	TGTGCCAGCAGACTGGACAGGGCAGGGGAGCAGTACTTC
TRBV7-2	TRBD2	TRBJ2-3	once	CASRLGLAGADTQYF	TGTGCCAGCAGGTTGGGACTAGCTGGCGCAGATACGCAGTATTTT
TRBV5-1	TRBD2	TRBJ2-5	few	CASSSDGGGAETQYF	TGCGCCAGCAGCTCAGATGGCGGGGGGGCCGAGACCCAGTACTTC
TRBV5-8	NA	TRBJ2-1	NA	CASSLWGQSYNEQFF	TGTGCCAGCAGCTTGTGGGGGCAGTCCTACAATGAGCAGTTCTTC
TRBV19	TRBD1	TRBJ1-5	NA	CASSDSEGAYQPQHF	TGTGCCAGTAGCGATTCTGAGGGGGCTTATCAGCCCCAGCATTTT
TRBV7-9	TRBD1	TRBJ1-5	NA	CASSPTGGYNQPQHF	TGTGCCAGCAGCCCGACAGGGGGCTACAATCAGCCCCAGCATTTT
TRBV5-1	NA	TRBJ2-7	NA	CASSLEAGSEQYF	TGCGCCAGCAGCTTGGAGGCAGGGTCCGAGCAGTACTTC
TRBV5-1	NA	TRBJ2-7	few	CASSLLASAYEQYF	TGCGCCAGCAGCTTGTTGGCTAGCGCGTACGAGCAGTACTTC
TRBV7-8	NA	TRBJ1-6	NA	CASSLQGDNSPLHF	TGTGCCAGCAGCTTACAGGGTGATAATTCACCCCTCCACTTT
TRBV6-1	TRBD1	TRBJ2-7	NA	CASSGIAGTGSYEQYF	TGTGCCAGCAGTGGGATCGCCGGGACAGGCTCCTACGAGCAGTACTTC
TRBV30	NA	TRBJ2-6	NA	CAWSVGSYSGANVLTF	TGTGCCTGGAGTGTAGGGAGTTACTCTGGGGCCAACGTCCTGACTTTC
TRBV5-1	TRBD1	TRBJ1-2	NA	CASSFSGDRAGGYTF	TGCGCCAGCAGCTTCTCGGGTGACAGGGCAGGTGGCTACACCTTC
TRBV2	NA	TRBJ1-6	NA	CASSEETTSKSPLHF	TGTGCCAGCAGTGAGGAGACCACATCCAAATCACCCCTCCACTTT
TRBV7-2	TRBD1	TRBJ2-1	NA	CASSLPGQGYNEQFF	TGTGCCAGCAGCTTACCGGGACAGGGGTACAATGAGCAGTTCTTC
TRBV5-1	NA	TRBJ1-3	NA	CASSLDAITPGNTIYF	TGCGCCAGCAGCTTGGATGCTATTACTCCTGGAAACACCATATATTTT
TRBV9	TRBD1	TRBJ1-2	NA	CASSVANGQGADGYTF	TGTGCCAGCAGCGTAGCAAACGGGCAGGGGGCCGATGGCTACACCTTC
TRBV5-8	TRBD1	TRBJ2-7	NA	CASSKDDRAEQYF	TGTGCCAGCAGCAAAGACGACAGGGCCGAGCAGTACTTC
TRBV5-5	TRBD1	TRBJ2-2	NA	CASSLRDRNTGELFF	TGTGCCAGCAGCCTCCGGGACAGGAACACCGGGGAGCTGTTTTTT
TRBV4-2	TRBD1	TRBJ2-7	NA	CASSHFRGQGAREQYF	TGTGCCAGCAGCCACTTCCGGGGGCAGGGGGCGAGGGAGCAGTACTTC
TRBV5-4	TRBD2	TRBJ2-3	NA	CASSLTSGGALRTDTQYF	TGTGCCAGCAGCTTGACTAGCGGGGGGGCCTTAAGGACAGATACGCAGTATTTT
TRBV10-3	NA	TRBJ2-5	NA	CATGGGGQETQYF	TGTGCCACCGGGGGAGGAGGACAAGAGACCCAGTACTTC
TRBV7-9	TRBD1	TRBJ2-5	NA	CASSPTGAQETQYF	TGTGCCAGCAGCCCTACAGGGGCTCAAGAGACCCAGTACTTC
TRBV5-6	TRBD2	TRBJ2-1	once	CASSKRGRLYNEQFF	TGTGCCAGCAGCAAGCGGGGGCGGCTCTACAATGAGCAGTTCTTC
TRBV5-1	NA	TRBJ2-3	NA	CASSLSPGRADTQYF	TGCGCCAGCAGCTTGAGCCCCGGGCGGGCAGATACGCAGTATTTT
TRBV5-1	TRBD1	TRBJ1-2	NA	CASSPRGQGIYGYTF	TGCGCCAGCAGCCCGCGAGGACAGGGGATCTATGGCTACACCTTC
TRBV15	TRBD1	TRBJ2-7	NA	CATSSPRDRGTYEQYF	TGTGCCACCAGCAGCCCTAGGGACAGGGGGACCTACGAGCAGTACTTC
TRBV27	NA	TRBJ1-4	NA	CASSFPGGRWSF	TGTGCCAGCAGTTTTCCAGGCGGGCGGTGGAGTTTT
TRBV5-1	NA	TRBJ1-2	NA	CASRKQGNYGYTF	TGCGCCAGCAGGAAGCAGGGGAACTATGGCTACACCTTC